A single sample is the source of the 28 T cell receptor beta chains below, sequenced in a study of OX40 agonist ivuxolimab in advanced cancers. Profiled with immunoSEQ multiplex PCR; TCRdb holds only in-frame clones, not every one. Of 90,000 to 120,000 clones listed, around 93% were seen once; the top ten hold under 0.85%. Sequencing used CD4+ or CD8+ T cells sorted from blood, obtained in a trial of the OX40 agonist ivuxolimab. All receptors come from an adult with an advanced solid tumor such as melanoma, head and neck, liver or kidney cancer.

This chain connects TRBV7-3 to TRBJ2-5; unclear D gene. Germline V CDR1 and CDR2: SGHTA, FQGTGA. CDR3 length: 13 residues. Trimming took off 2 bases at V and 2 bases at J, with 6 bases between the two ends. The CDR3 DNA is TGTGCCAGCAGCTTATCACCACAAGAGACCCAGTACTTC. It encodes CASSLSPQETQYF.

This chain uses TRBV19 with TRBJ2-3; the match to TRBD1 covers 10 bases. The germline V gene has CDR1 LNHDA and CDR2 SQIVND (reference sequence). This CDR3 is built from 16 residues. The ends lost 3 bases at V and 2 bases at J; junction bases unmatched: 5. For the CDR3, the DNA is TGTGCCAGTAGTATGGAGGGACAGGGGTCCACAGATACGCAGTATTTT. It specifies CASSMEGQGSTDTQYF.

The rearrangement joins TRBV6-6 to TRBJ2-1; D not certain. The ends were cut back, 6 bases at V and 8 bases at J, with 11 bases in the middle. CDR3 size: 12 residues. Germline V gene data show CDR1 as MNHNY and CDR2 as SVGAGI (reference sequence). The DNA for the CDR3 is TGTGCCAGCAGCCACTTACCGGATGAGCAGTTCTTC. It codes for CASSHLPDEQFF.

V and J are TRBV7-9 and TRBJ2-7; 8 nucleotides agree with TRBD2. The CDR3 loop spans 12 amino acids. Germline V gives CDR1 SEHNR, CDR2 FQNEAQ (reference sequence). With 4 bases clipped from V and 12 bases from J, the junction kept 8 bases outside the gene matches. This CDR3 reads CASSSGTSDAYF. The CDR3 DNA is TGTGCCAGCAGCTCCGGGACTAGTGACGCGTACTTC.

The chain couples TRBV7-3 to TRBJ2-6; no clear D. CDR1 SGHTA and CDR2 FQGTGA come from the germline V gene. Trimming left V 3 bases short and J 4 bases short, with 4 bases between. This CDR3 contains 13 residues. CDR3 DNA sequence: TGTGCCAGCAGCTTTTTAGGGGCCAACGTCCTGACTTTC. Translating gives CASSFLGANVLTF.

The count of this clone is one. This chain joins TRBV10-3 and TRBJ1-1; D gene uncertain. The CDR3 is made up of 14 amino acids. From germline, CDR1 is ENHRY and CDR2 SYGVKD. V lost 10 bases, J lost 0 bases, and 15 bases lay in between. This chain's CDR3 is CATTPDAVNTEAFF. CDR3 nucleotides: TGTGCCACGACCCCGGACGCCGTGAACACTGAAGCTTTCTTT.

The CDR3: CASSAGPADYNEQFF. The CDR3 DNA sequence: TGTGCCAGCAGCGCTGGCCCGGCGGACTACAATGAGCAGTTCTTC. J is TRBJ2-1 and V is TRBV5-4; no firm D call. The CDR3 totals 15 residues. From germline, CDR1 is SGHNT and CDR2 YYREEE (reference sequence). Deletions cut 4 bases from V and 3 bases from J, with 14 bases between.

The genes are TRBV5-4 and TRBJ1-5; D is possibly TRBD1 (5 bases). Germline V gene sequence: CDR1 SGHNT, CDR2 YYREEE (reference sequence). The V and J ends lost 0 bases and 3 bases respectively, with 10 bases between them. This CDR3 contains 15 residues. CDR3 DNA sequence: TGTGCCAGCAGCTTGGTTCCAGGGCCCAATCAGCCCCAGCATTTT. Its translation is CASSLVPGPNQPQHF.

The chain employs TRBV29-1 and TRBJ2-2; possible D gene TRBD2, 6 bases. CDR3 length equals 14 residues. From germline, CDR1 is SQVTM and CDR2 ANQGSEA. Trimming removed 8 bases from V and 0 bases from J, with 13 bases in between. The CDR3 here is CSTTGGANTGELFF. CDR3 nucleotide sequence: TGCAGCACGACCGGGGGAGCGAACACCGGGGAGCTGTTTTTT.

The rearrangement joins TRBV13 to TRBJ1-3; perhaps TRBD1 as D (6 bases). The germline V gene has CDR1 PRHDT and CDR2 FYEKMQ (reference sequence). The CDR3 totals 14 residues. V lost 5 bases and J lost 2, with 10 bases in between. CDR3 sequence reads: CASSTRGTGNTIYF. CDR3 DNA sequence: TGTGCCAGCAGCACCAGGGGAACTGGAAACACCATATATTTT.

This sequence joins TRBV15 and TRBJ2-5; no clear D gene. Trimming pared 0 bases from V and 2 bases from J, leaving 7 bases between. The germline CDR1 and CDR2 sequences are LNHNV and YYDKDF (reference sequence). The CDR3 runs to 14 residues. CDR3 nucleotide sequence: TGTGCCACCAGCAGAGACACAGCGCAAGAGACCCAGTACTTC. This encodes CATSRDTAQETQYF.

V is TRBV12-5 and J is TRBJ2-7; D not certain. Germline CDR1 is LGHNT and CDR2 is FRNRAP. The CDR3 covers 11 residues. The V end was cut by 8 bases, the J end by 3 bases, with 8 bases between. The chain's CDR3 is CASRWGYEQYF. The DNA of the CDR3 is TGTGCTAGTCGGTGGGGCTACGAGCAGTACTTC.

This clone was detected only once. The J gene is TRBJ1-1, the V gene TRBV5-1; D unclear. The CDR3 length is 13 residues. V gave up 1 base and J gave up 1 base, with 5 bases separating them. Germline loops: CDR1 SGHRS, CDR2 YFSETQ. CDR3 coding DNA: TGCGCCAGCAGCTTGTCACAGAACACTGAAGCTTTCTTT. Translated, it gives CASSLSQNTEAFF.

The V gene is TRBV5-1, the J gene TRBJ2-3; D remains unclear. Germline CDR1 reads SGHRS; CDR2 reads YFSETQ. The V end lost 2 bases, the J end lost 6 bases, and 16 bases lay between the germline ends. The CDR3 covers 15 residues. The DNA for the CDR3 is TGCGCCAGCAGCTTAGGGCAGTCCCTCGGGGATACGCAGTATTTT. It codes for CASSLGQSLGDTQYF.

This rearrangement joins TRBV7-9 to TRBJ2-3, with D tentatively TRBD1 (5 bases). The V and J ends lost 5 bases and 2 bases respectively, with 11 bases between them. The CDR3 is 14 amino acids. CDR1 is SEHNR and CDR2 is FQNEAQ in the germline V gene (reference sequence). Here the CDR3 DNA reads TGTGCCAGCAGCCCTCGACAGCACACAGATACGCAGTATTTT. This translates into CASSPRQHTDTQYF. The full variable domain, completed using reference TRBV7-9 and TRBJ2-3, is DTGVSQNPRHKITKRGQNVTFRCDPISEHNRLYWYRQTLGQGPEFLTYFQNEAQLEKSRLLSDRFSAERPKGSFSTLEIQRTEQGDSAMYLCASSPRQHTDTQYFGPGTRLTVL.

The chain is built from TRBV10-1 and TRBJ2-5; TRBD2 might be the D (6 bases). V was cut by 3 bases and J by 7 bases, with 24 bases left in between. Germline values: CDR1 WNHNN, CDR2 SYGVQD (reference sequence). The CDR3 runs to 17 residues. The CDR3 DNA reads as TGCGCCAGCAGTGAACTTTCCCCCGGGACTCCCTCGGCGACCCAGTACTTC. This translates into CASSELSPGTPSATQYF.

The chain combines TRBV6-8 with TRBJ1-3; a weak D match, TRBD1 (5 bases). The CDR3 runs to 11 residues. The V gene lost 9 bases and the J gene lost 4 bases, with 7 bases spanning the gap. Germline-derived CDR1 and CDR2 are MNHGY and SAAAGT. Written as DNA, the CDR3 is TGTGCCAGTAGGGGAGGAAACACCATATATTTT. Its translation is CASRGGNTIYF.

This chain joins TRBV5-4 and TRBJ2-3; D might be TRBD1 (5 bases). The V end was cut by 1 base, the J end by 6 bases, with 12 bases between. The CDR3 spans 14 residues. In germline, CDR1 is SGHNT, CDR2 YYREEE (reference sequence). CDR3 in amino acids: CASSLTGRPDTQYF. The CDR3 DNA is TGTGCCAGCAGCTTGACAGGACGCCCGGATACGCAGTATTTT.

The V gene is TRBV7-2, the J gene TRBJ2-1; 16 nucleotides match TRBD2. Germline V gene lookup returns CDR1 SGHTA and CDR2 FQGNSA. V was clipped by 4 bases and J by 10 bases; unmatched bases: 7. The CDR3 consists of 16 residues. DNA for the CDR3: TGTGCCAGCAGCTCTCCGGGACTAGCGGGAGGGTGGGAGCAGTTCTTC. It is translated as CASSSPGLAGGWEQFF.

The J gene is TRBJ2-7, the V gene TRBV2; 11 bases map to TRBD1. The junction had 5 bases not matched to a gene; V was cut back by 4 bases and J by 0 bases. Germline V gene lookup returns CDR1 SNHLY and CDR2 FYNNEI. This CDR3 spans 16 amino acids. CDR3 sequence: CASSARTGGASYEQYF. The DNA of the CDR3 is TGTGCCAGCAGTGCCAGGACAGGGGGCGCCTCCTACGAGCAGTACTTC.

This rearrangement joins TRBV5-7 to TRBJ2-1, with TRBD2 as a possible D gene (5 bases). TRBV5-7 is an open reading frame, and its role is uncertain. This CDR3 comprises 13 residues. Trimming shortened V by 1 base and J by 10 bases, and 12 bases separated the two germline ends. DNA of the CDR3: TGTGCCAGCAGCTTGAAGAGGGCGCAGGAGCAGTTCTTC. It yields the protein CASSLKRAQEQFF.

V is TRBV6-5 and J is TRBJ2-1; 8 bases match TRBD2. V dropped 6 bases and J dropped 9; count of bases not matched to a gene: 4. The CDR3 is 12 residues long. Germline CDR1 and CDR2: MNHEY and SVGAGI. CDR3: CASSHLAGEQFF. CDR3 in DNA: TGTGCCAGCAGCCATCTAGCGGGTGAGCAGTTCTTC.

The CDR3 loop is CASSMGRANTGELFF. CDR3 DNA sequence: TGTGCCAGTAGTATGGGCCGCGCGAACACCGGGGAGCTGTTTTTT. J is TRBJ2-2 and V is TRBV19; D is undetermined. Germline V gene lookup returns CDR1 LNHDA and CDR2 SQIVND (reference sequence). This CDR3 has 15 residues. V was pared by 3 bases and J by 0 bases, with 8 bases between.

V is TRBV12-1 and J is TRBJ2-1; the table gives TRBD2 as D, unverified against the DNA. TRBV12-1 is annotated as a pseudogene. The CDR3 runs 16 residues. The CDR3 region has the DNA TGTGCCAGCAGCTTCGCCTCTAGCGGGAGGGCCCCTGAGCAGTTCTTC. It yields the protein CASSFASSGRAPEQFF.

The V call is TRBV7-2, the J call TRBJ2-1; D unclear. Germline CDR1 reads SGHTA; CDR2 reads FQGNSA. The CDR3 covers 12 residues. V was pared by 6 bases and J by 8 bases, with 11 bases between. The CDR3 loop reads CASSLQSDEQFF. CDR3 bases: TGTGCCAGCAGTCTCCAGAGCGATGAGCAGTTCTTC.

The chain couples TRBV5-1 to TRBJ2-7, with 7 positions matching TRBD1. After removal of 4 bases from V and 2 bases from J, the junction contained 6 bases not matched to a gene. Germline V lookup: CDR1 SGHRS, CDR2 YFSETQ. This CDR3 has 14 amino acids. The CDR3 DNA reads TGCGCCAGCAGCGAATCGACAGGGACCTACGAGCAGTACTTC. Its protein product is CASSESTGTYEQYF.

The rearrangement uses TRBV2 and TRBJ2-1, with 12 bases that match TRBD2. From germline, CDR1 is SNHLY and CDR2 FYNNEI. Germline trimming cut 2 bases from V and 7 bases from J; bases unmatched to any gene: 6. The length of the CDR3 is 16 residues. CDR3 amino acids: CASSERTSGILNEQFF. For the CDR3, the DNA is TGTGCCAGCAGTGAAAGGACTAGCGGGATTCTTAATGAGCAGTTCTTC.

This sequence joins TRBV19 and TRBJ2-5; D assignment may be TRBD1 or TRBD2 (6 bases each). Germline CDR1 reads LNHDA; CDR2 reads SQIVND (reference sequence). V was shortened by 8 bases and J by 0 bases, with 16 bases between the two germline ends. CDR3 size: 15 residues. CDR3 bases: TGTGCCAGTGAGGGAGGTAGGGGGTACCAAGAGACCCAGTACTTC. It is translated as CASEGGRGYQETQYF.